Presented here are 26 T cell receptor beta chains from one specimen sequenced in a study of shared clonotypes between healthy human individuals. This table comes from immunoSEQ multiplex PCR, and its TCRdb copy is limited to in-frame clones, with some not included. The sample carries 2 million to 2.5 million clones, approximately 95% recorded once. Sequencing was carried out using naive CD4+ T cells sorted from blood. Regarding subset: CD45RA+ positively selected. These receptors came from a man between 18 and 35 years old in good health.

This clone appeared once. J is TRBJ1-6 and V is TRBV5-4; D is unclear. The CDR3 has 13 amino acids. Germline V gene sequence: CDR1 SGHNT, CDR2 YYREEE (reference sequence). V shed 5 bases and J shed 6 bases, with 9 bases lying between them. CDR3 in amino acids: CASRLDGNSPLHF. CDR3 in DNA: TGTGCCAGCAGATTAGACGGTAATTCACCCCTCCACTTT.

The rearrangement joins TRBV5-1 to TRBJ2-7; 10 bases agree with TRBD1. The J segment lost 5 bases and the V segment lost 0 bases, leaving 5 bases of the junction unmatched. Germline values: CDR1 SGHRS, CDR2 YFSETQ. This CDR3 contains 15 residues. Written as DNA, the CDR3 is TGCGCCAGCAGCTTGGAGGGACAGGGGATCAACGAGCAGTACTTC. Amino acids: CASSLEGQGINEQYF.

The chain recombines TRBV28 with TRBJ1-6, with a tentative D call TRBD1 (6 bases). This CDR3 has 15 amino acids. Trimming removed 11 bases from V and 6 bases from J, with 20 bases in between. From germline, CDR1 is MDHEN and CDR2 SYDVKM. The chain's CDR3 is CAHKSQGKINSPLHF. The CDR3 DNA sequence: TGTGCCCATAAGTCCCAGGGGAAGATTAATTCACCCCTCCACTTT.

The chain joins TRBV29-1 to TRBJ1-2; 9 bases fit TRBD1. The trim removed 8 bases at V and 2 bases at J, leaving 3 bases unmatched. Germline V lookup: CDR1 SQVTM, CDR2 ANQGSEA. The CDR3 sequence is 12 residues long. CDR3 in DNA: TGCAGCACCGGACAGGGGAACTATGGCTACACCTTC. The encoded protein is CSTGQGNYGYTF. The full variable domain, rest sourced from reference TRBV29-1 and TRBJ1-2, is SAVISQKPSRDICQRGTSLTIQCQVDSQVTMMFWYRQQPGQSLTLIATANQGSEATYESGFVIDKFPISRPNLTFSTLTVSNMSPEDSSIYLCSTGQGNYGYTFGSGTRLTVV.

The chain has TRBV4-1 and TRBJ2-1, with D possibly called TRBD1 or TRBD2 (7 bases each). CDR1 is MGHRA and CDR2 is YSYEKL in the germline V gene. The V gene lost 1 base and the J gene lost 7 bases, with 20 bases spanning the gap. The CDR3 length is 17 residues. CDR3 coding DNA: TGCGCCAGCAGCCAAGTAGGGACAGCGGGGATAGTAAATGAGCAGTTCTTC. Amino acids: CASSQVGTAGIVNEQFF.

The J gene is TRBJ2-3, the V gene TRBV10-1; weak D call: TRBD2 (5 bases). Per the germline V gene, CDR1 is WNHNN and CDR2 is SYGVQD (reference sequence). This CDR3 has 15 residues. Between the trimmed V and J ends, which lost 0 bases and 8 bases, there was a span of 15 bases. CDR3 sequence (DNA): TGCGCCAGCAGTGAGTCGAAAAGGGAGTCTCGTACGCAGTATTTT. It is translated as CASSESKRESRTQYF.

The J gene is TRBJ2-5, the V gene TRBV2; D gene uncertain. Trimming left V 4 bases short and J 5 bases short, with 11 bases between. This CDR3 region has 13 residues. CDR1 is SNHLY, CDR2 FYNNEI, per germline. CDR3 DNA sequence: TGTGCCAGCAGTGTAGACATTACGGAGACCCAGTACTTC. This gives the protein CASSVDITETQYF.

Comment on this clone: Within the sample, other DNA sequences also encode this same CDR3. This chain joins TRBV7-2 and TRBJ2-7, with D unclear. CDR1 and CDR2 from the germline V gene are SGHTA and FQGNSA. V lost 0 bases and J 7 bases, leaving 7 bases between the germline ends. There are 12 residues in the CDR3. CDR3 nucleotides: TGTGCCAGCAGCTTAGCTTTGGGTGAGCAGTACTTC. Amino acid sequence: CASSLALGEQYF. The whole variable domain, filled in from reference TRBV7-2 and TRBJ2-7, reads GAGVSQSPSNKVTEKGKDVELRCDPISGHTALYWYRQSLGQGLEFLIYFQGNSAPDKSGLPSDRFSAERTGGSVSTLTIQRTQQEDSAVYLCASSLALGEQYFGPGTRLTVT.

The chain carries TRBV6-1 and TRBJ1-5; 7 positions agree with TRBD1. CDR1 is MNHNS and CDR2 is SASEGT in the germline V gene. Trimming cost V 1 base and J 10 bases; bases outside gene matches: 10. CDR3 length equals 15 residues. DNA for the CDR3: TGTGCCAGCAGTGAAGGAGACCCGACAGGGAGACCCCAGCATTTT. This codes for CASSEGDPTGRPQHF.

The V call is TRBV25-1, the J call TRBJ2-2, with 8 bases identical to TRBD1. Per germline, CDR1 MGHDK and CDR2 SYGVNS. The CDR3 is 15 amino acids. V lost 6 bases to trimming and J lost 6 bases; unmatched junction nucleotides: 9. The CDR3 here is CASRVAQGASGELFF. The CDR3 DNA follows: TGTGCCAGCAGAGTCGCTCAGGGGGCATCCGGGGAGCTGTTTTTT. Variable domain in full (rest from reference TRBV25-1 and TRBJ2-2): EADIYQTPRYLVIGTGKKITLECSQTMGHDKMYWYQQDPGMELHLIHYSYGVNSTEKGDLSSESTVSRIRTEHFPLTLESARPSHTSQYLCASRVAQGASGELFFGEGSRLTVL.

The chain has TRBV5-1 and TRBJ1-6; 10 bases agree with TRBD1. Losses at the gene ends were 2 bases for V and 10 bases for J; bases not matched to a gene: 6. In germline, CDR1 is SGHRS, CDR2 YFSETQ. This CDR3 has 15 amino acids. CDR3 residues: CASSFSDRGQSPLHF. Written as DNA, the CDR3 is TGCGCCAGCAGCTTTTCCGACAGGGGGCAATCACCCCTCCACTTT.

The rearrangement joins TRBV30 to TRBJ1-2; unclear D gene. V gave up 0 bases and J gave up 2 bases, with 10 bases separating them. The CDR3 is 14 amino acids. The germline V gene has CDR1 GTSNPN and CDR2 SVGIG (reference sequence). The CDR3 DNA is TGTGCCTGGAGTGTAACCATGGGAAACTATGGCTACACCTTC. This sequence encodes CAWSVTMGNYGYTF.

On this clone: No conserved phenylalanine or tryptophan is present at the end of the CDR3, so a read error is the likely explanation. Because the CDR3's place on the DNA is in doubt, the DNA is left out and the CDR3 is given as listed by TCRdb. The chain couples TRBV6-1 to TRBJ2-7; the DNA was not compared with TRBD2, the D call given in the table. Germline CDR1 reads MNHNS; CDR2 reads SASEGT. The CDR3 comprises 16 residues, both ends counted. The CDR3 is CASSELGVSSAGGRFA.

The chain recombines TRBV28 with TRBJ2-3; D remains ambiguous. Trimming pared 8 bases from V and 9 bases from J, leaving 12 bases between. This CDR3 region has 11 residues. The germline CDR1 and CDR2 sequences are MDHEN and SYDVKM. This chain's CDR3 is CASGPERTQYF. In DNA, the CDR3 is TGTGCCAGCGGTCCCGAAAGGACGCAGTATTTT. Filled out from reference TRBV28 and TRBJ2-3, the complete variable domain reads DVKVTQSSRYLVKRTGEKVFLECVQDMDHENMFWYRQDPGLGLRLIYFSYDVKMKEKGDIPEGYSVSREKKERFSLILESASTNQTSMYLCASGPERTQYFGPGTRLTVL.

The genes are TRBV9 and TRBJ2-7; D not certain. Germline-derived CDR1 and CDR2 are SGDLS and YYNGEE. With 2 bases removed from V and 0 bases from J, the gap between germline ends came to 9 bases. This CDR3 contains 14 residues. CDR3 protein: CASSVLSSSYEQYF. The CDR3 nucleotides are TGTGCCAGCAGCGTTTTAAGTAGCTCCTACGAGCAGTACTTC.

Details on this clone: Additional DNA sequences in this sample encode the identical CDR3. J is TRBJ2-7 and V is TRBV6-6; 7 bases fit TRBD1. Germline V lookup: CDR1 MNHNY, CDR2 SVGAGI (reference sequence). Germline trimming cut 8 bases from V and 0 bases from J; bases unmatched to any gene: 7. The length of the CDR3 is 14 residues. In nucleotides, the CDR3 is TGTGCCAGCTCCGACAGGGAATCCTCCTACGAGCAGTACTTC. Encoded protein: CASSDRESSYEQYF.

This sequence joins TRBV19 and TRBJ2-7; the match to TRBD1 covers 8 bases. The CDR3 has 15 amino acids. Germline CDR1 LNHDA, CDR2 SQIVND (reference sequence). Trimming at V came to 3 bases and at J to 2 bases, leaving 6 bases not matched to a gene. This chain's CDR3 is CASSMGTGRTYEQYF. CDR3 nucleotide sequence: TGTGCCAGTAGTATGGGGACAGGACGTACCTACGAGCAGTACTTC. Looking up the rest from reference TRBV19 and TRBJ2-7 gives the full variable domain: DGGITQSPKYLFRKEGQNVTLSCEQNLNHDAMYWYRQDPGQGLRLIYYSQIVNDFQKGDIAEGYSVSREKKESFPLTVTSAQKNPTAFYLCASSMGTGRTYEQYFGPGTRLTVT.

This sequence joins TRBV6-5 and TRBJ2-2; 7 nucleotides line up with TRBD2. The CDR3 loop spans 15 amino acids. Trimming cost V 1 base and J 6 bases; bases outside gene matches: 5. Germline values: CDR1 MNHEY, CDR2 SVGAGI. CDR3 sequence (DNA): TGTGCCAGCAGTTACTGGGGGGGGTCCCCCGGGGAGCTGTTTTTT. This gives the protein CASSYWGGSPGELFF.

With respect to this clone: Other DNA sequences in this sample translate to the same CDR3. This chain joins TRBV5-1 and TRBJ2-5; possibly TRBD1 or TRBD2 for D (5 bases each). CDR3 length equals 14 residues. Trimming took off 2 bases at V and 5 bases at J, with 13 bases between the two ends. The germline CDR1 and CDR2 sequences are SGHRS and YFSETQ. CDR3 bases: TGCGCCAGCAGCTTTGGCCAGGGCGGGGAGACCCAGTACTTC. Encoded protein: CASSFGQGGETQYF.

V and J are TRBV19 and TRBJ1-2; tentative D call: TRBD1 (6 bases). The CDR3 has 13 amino acids. V dropped 6 bases and J dropped 5 bases, with 13 bases sitting between them. Germline loops: CDR1 LNHDA, CDR2 SQIVND (reference sequence). The DNA for the CDR3 is TGTGCCAGTAGCACCAAACAGGGATATGGCTACACCTTC. Its protein product is CASSTKQGYGYTF.

To note about this clone: Different DNA sequences within this sample yield the same CDR3. V gene TRBV5-1 combines with J gene TRBJ2-2; TRBD1 might be the D (6 bases). The CDR3 runs 16 residues. From germline, CDR1 is SGHRS and CDR2 YFSETQ. Deletions cut 3 bases from V and 0 bases from J, with 12 bases between. The CDR3 DNA follows: TGCGCCAGCAGCTCGACCGGGACAACGAACACCGGGGAGCTGTTTTTT. Translating it yields CASSSTGTTNTGELFF.

The chain uses TRBV6-4 and TRBJ1-2; TRBD1 matches at 12 bases. This CDR3 is built from 17 residues. V lost 8 bases and J lost 4; bases outside the gene matches: 14. CDR1 MRHNA and CDR2 SNTAGT come from the germline V gene. The CDR3 is CASRRSPGQGASYGYTF. In DNA form, the CDR3 reads TGTGCCAGCCGGCGGAGCCCGGGACAGGGGGCTAGCTATGGCTACACCTTC.

The chain uses TRBV20-1 and TRBJ1-1; D gene unclear. The CDR3 spans 10 residues. Germline values: CDR1 DFQATT, CDR2 SNEGSKA (reference sequence). Trimming left V 6 bases short and J 11 bases short, with 13 bases between. The CDR3 spells CSAAGPRAFF. The CDR3 nucleotides are TGCAGTGCAGCCGGGCCCCGGGCTTTCTTT.

The chain couples TRBV19 to TRBJ1-1; tentatively, D is TRBD1 (5 bases). V gave up 5 bases and J gave up 5 bases, with 9 bases separating them. CDR3 length equals 12 residues. Germline V gene sequence: CDR1 LNHDA, CDR2 SQIVND (reference sequence). CDR3 in DNA: TGTGCCAGTAGTTTCAGGGCAACTGAAGCTTTCTTT. Translation gives CASSFRATEAFF.

V usage is TRBV18 and J usage is TRBJ2-3; TRBD2 matches 9 bases. Trimming took 4 bases from V and 2 from J; bases not matched to a gene: 7. This CDR3 is 16 amino acids long. Per germline, CDR1 KGHSH and CDR2 LQKENI. CDR3 coding DNA: TGTGCCAGCTCACGGGCTAGCGGGACTTCCACAGATACGCAGTATTTT. Translated, it gives CASSRASGTSTDTQYF.

This chain joins TRBV6-5 and TRBJ2-1; D uncertain. The CDR3 totals 14 residues. The germline V gene has CDR1 MNHEY and CDR2 SVGAGI. The V end was cut by 4 bases, the J end by 0 bases, with 7 bases between. As DNA, the CDR3 is TGTGCCAGCAGTTTGGGAATCTCCTACAATGAGCAGTTCTTC. Residues: CASSLGISYNEQFF.